The 24 T cell receptor beta chains in this list originate from one sample, sequenced in a study of PD-1 blockade in classical Hodgkin lymphoma. The assay was immunoSEQ multiplex PCR, and TCRdb's table has in-frame clones only and misses some. The table shows more than 90,000 clones, with more than 85% occurring only once. Following autologous stem cell transplantation, relapse occurred in every patient, and exposure to brentuximab vedotin varied. The input for sequencing was peripheral blood mononuclear cells (PBMCs), taken before the second cycle of nivolumab. All receptors derive from a human donor with classical Hodgkin lymphoma.

V usage is TRBV28 and J usage is TRBJ1-1; the match to TRBD1 covers 7 bases. The length of the CDR3 is 12 residues. Germline V gene sequence: CDR1 MDHEN, CDR2 SYDVKM. The trim removed 4 bases at V and 6 bases at J, leaving 2 bases unmatched. The CDR3 region has the DNA TGTGCCAGCAGTTACCAGGGGGCTGAAGCTTTCTTT. It is translated as CASSYQGAEAFF.

Here the CDR3 reads CASSFPQGKNTEAFF. The CDR3 DNA reads as TGTGCCAGCAGCTTCCCCCAGGGGAAGAACACTGAAGCTTTCTTT. V gene TRBV7-8 combines with J gene TRBJ1-1, with a possible D match to TRBD1 (6 bases). The length of the CDR3 is 15 residues. Germline assignment: CDR1 SGHVS and CDR2 FQNEAQ. V lost 3 bases and J 1 base, leaving 12 bases between the germline ends.

The CDR3 bases are TGTGCCAGCAGCCCCTTCCGTGGAACTGAAGCTTTCTTT. Its translation: CASSPFRGTEAFF. The chain employs TRBV7-8 and TRBJ1-1; D unclear. CDR1 is SGHVS and CDR2 is FQNEAQ in the germline V gene. V gave up 5 bases and J gave up 5 bases, with 12 bases separating them. The CDR3 has 13 amino acids.

The gene calls are TRBV7-6 and TRBJ2-7; D not certain. This CDR3 region has 13 residues. CDR1 is SGHVS, CDR2 FNYEAQ, per germline. The V end was cut by 5 bases, the J end by 3 bases, with 11 bases between. The DNA of the CDR3 is TGTGCCAGCAGCCTCCGCGGCGACTACGAGCAGTACTTC. Protein: CASSLRGDYEQYF.

The rearrangement uses TRBV5-1 and TRBJ1-1; D possibly corresponds to TRBD1 (5 bases). The germline V gene has CDR1 SGHRS and CDR2 YFSETQ. The CDR3 spans 12 residues. V was clipped by 2 bases and J by 4 bases, with 6 bases between them. Written as DNA, the CDR3 is TGCGCCAGCAGCTTTCAGGGCACTGAAGCTTTCTTT. This gives the protein CASSFQGTEAFF.

The chain carries TRBV7-3 and TRBJ1-2; 7 bases line up with TRBD1. The CDR3 is 14 residues long. Germline trimming cut 5 bases from V and 7 bases from J; bases unmatched to any gene: 10. CDR1 and CDR2 from the germline V gene are SGHTA and FQGTGA. The CDR3 nucleotides are TGTGCCAGCAGCCCCAGTAGCAGGGGGATTGGCTACACCTTC. It specifies CASSPSSRGIGYTF.

V is TRBV13 and J is TRBJ1-1, with D possibly TRBD1 on 6 matching bases. The ends were cut back, 4 bases at V and 8 bases at J, with 8 bases in the middle. Germline V CDR1 and CDR2: PRHDT, FYEKMQ (reference sequence). This CDR3 contains 11 residues. CDR3 region: CASSYGTEAFF. The CDR3, as DNA: TGTGCCAGCAGCTACGGGACAGAAGCTTTCTTT.

V and J are TRBV15 and TRBJ2-5, with 12 bases matching TRBD2. CDR3 length: 15 amino acids. CDR1 is LNHNV and CDR2 is YYDKDF in the germline V gene (reference sequence). Germline trimming cut 5 bases from V and 5 bases from J; bases unmatched to any gene: 6. This CDR3 is CATSPTSGGGETQYF. The CDR3 DNA sequence: TGTGCCACCAGCCCGACTAGCGGGGGTGGGGAGACCCAGTACTTC.

This clone was seen a single time. The rearrangement joins TRBV15 to TRBJ1-2, with D unclear. Germline V gene lookup returns CDR1 LNHNV and CDR2 YYDKDF (reference sequence). This CDR3 is 16 amino acids long. V was shortened by 3 bases and J by 4 bases, with 18 bases between the two germline ends. DNA for the CDR3: TGTGCCACCAGCAGCCAAACGGCCAGGAACATCTATGGCTACACCTTC. Its translation is CATSSQTARNIYGYTF.

The J gene is TRBJ2-5, the V gene TRBV5-1; D ambiguous. The CDR3 covers 14 residues. CDR1 and CDR2 (germline): SGHRS, YFSETQ. Trimming removed 3 bases from V and 5 bases from J, with 14 bases in between. This chain's CDR3 is CASSSRRSFETQYF. The DNA of the CDR3 is TGCGCCAGCAGCTCCAGGAGAAGTTTTGAGACCCAGTACTTC. Using reference TRBV5-1 and TRBJ2-5 for the parts outside the CDR3, the full variable domain is KAGVTQTPRYLIKTRGQQVTLSCSPISGHRSVSWYQQTPGQGLQFLFEYFSETQRNKGNFPGRFSGRQFSNSRSEMNVSTLELGDSALYLCASSSRRSFETQYFGPGTRLLVL.

This chain joins TRBV28 and TRBJ1-2; D is undetermined. The V and J ends lost 7 bases and 2 bases respectively, with 11 bases between them. The germline V gene has CDR1 MDHEN and CDR2 SYDVKM. The CDR3 runs to 13 residues. CDR3 sequence reads: CASTLTSNYGYTF. The CDR3 DNA follows: TGTGCCAGCACCCTTACATCAAACTATGGCTACACCTTC.

V and J are TRBV6-5 and TRBJ2-3; TRBD1 matches at 7 bases. V shed 7 bases and J 2 bases; nucleotides not matched to a gene: 6. Germline assignment: CDR1 MNHEY and CDR2 SVGAGI. The CDR3 is made up of 14 amino acids. CDR3 region: CASTFDRDTDTQYF. The CDR3 region has the DNA TGTGCCAGCACCTTCGACAGGGACACAGATACGCAGTATTTT.

The chain is built from TRBV4-3 and TRBJ1-4; D is undetermined. Germline-derived CDR1 and CDR2 are LGHNA and YSLEER. CDR3 length: 16 residues. V was clipped by 0 bases and J by 4 bases, with 12 bases between them. CDR3 coding DNA: TGCGCCAGCAGCCAAGATATGCCCGGGAATAATGAAAAACTGTTTTTT. Its translation: CASSQDMPGNNEKLFF.

V usage is TRBV15 and J usage is TRBJ2-5; 9 bases fit TRBD1. V gave up 0 bases and J gave up 5 bases; unmatched junction bases: 7. CDR3 length: 16 residues. The V gene's germline CDR1 is LNHNV and CDR2 YYDKDF (reference sequence). The CDR3 region is CATSRDLRTGAETQYF. The CDR3 nucleotides read TGTGCCACCAGCAGAGATCTAAGGACAGGGGCTGAGACCCAGTACTTC.

The V and J genes are TRBV7-9 and TRBJ2-5; TRBD2 might be the D (5 bases). Germline values: CDR1 SEHNR, CDR2 FQNEAQ (reference sequence). This CDR3 is built from 13 residues. V was clipped by 4 bases and J by 5 bases, with 11 bases between them. CDR3 residues: CASSSSGSETQYF. The DNA of the CDR3 is TGTGCCAGCAGCTCTTCGGGGTCCGAGACCCAGTACTTC. Filled out from reference TRBV7-9 and TRBJ2-5, the complete variable domain reads DTGVSQNPRHKITKRGQNVTFRCDPISEHNRLYWYRQTLGQGPEFLTYFQNEAQLEKSRLLSDRFSAERPKGSFSTLEIQRTEQGDSAMYLCASSSSGSETQYFGPGTRLLVL.

This clone was recorded once. The rearrangement joins TRBV4-2 to TRBJ1-2; D is undetermined. The CDR3 contains 14 residues. Germline V CDR1 and CDR2: LGHNA, YNFKEQ. The ends were cut back, 0 bases at V and 8 bases at J, with 13 bases in the middle. This CDR3 reads CASSQDPEPWGYTF. The CDR3 DNA reads as TGTGCCAGCAGCCAAGACCCGGAGCCCTGGGGCTACACCTTC.

The genes are TRBV19 and TRBJ1-5; 9 bases fit TRBD1. The V segment lost 6 bases and the J segment 0 bases; nucleotides outside the gene matches: 15. This CDR3 has 19 amino acids. In germline, CDR1 is LNHDA, CDR2 SQIVND (reference sequence). CDR3 loop: CASSPGQGSLMSSNQPQHF. CDR3 nucleotides: TGTGCCAGTAGCCCTGGACAGGGGTCGTTAATGAGTAGCAATCAGCCCCAGCATTTT.

The chain has TRBV18 and TRBJ1-3; a weak D match, TRBD1 (5 bases). Germline loops: CDR1 KGHSH, CDR2 LQKENI. V lost 5 bases and J 0 bases, leaving 11 bases between the germline ends. The CDR3 has 15 residues. CDR3 DNA sequence: TGTGCCAGCTCATCTCCGACAGTCTCTGGAAACACCATATATTTT. Protein: CASSSPTVSGNTIYF.

This chain uses TRBV5-1 with TRBJ1-5, with D possibly being TRBD1 (5 bases). The CDR3 runs 14 residues. Germline assignment: CDR1 SGHRS and CDR2 YFSETQ. V was pared by 1 base and J by 9 bases, with 14 bases between. The CDR3 here is CASSLLDSGGPQHF. CDR3 in DNA: TGCGCCAGCAGCTTGTTAGACAGCGGGGGGCCCCAGCATTTT.

The V and J genes are TRBV11-2 and TRBJ2-7, with a possible D match to TRBD2 (6 bases). There are 14 residues in the CDR3. Trimming stripped 3 bases from V and 2 bases from J, with 11 bases between. Germline values: CDR1 SGHAT, CDR2 FQNNGV. CDR3 loop: CASSFGGVPYEQYF. For the CDR3, the DNA is TGTGCCAGCAGCTTCGGCGGGGTACCCTACGAGCAGTACTTC.

The chain is built from TRBV6-5 and TRBJ2-3; TRBD2 matches 12 bases. V lost 2 bases and J lost 4; bases outside the gene matches: 1. This CDR3 contains 15 residues. The V gene's germline CDR1 is MNHEY and CDR2 SVGAGI. The CDR3 sequence: CASSYRTSGADTQYF. The DNA of the CDR3 is TGTGCCAGCAGTTACAGGACTAGCGGGGCAGATACGCAGTATTTT.

This chain connects TRBV19 to TRBJ2-5; possible D gene TRBD1, 5 bases. Trimming stripped 3 bases from V and 4 bases from J, with 9 bases between. Germline values: CDR1 LNHDA, CDR2 SQIVND (reference sequence). The CDR3 covers 13 residues. The CDR3 loop is CASSIPQGETQYF. CDR3 bases: TGTGCCAGTAGTATCCCGCAGGGAGAGACCCAGTACTTC.

V and J are TRBV7-2 and TRBJ1-5; 7 nucleotides align to TRBD1. The V gene's germline CDR1 is SGHTA and CDR2 FQGNSA. The CDR3 sequence is 14 residues long. V lost 4 bases and J lost 4; bases outside the gene matches: 4. The CDR3 sequence is CASSSLTGNQPQHF. In DNA, the CDR3 is TGTGCCAGCAGCTCCCTGACAGGGAATCAGCCCCAGCATTTT.

This rearrangement joins TRBV25-1 to TRBJ1-1; no clear D gene. The V end was cut by 1 base, the J end by 3 bases, with 15 bases between. This CDR3 spans 16 amino acids. Per germline, CDR1 MGHDK and CDR2 SYGVNS. CDR3 DNA sequence: TGTGCCAGCAGTGAATCCAGGCCCCACTCGGACACTGAAGCTTTCTTT. The encoded protein is CASSESRPHSDTEAFF.